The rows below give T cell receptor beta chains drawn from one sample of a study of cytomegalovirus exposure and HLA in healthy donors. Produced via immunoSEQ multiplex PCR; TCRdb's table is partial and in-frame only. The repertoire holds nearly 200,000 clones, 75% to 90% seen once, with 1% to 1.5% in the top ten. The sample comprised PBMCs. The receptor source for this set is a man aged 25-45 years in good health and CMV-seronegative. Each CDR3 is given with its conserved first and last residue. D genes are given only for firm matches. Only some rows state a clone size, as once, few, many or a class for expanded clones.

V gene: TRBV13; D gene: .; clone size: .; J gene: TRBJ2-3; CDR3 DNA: TGTGCCAGCAGCTTCCCTGGGGGGAGTAGCACAGATACGCAGTATTTT; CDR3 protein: CASSFPGGSSTDTQYF
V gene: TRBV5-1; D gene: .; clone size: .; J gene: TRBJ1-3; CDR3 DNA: TGCGCCAGCAGCTCCCAGGGTATTTCGCCTGGAAACACCATATATTTT; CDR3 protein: CASSSQGISPGNTIYF
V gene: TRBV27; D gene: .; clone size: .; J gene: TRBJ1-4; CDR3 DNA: TGTGCCAGCAGTTTATCGAATTCCGGGGTTGGTGAAAAACTGTTTTTT; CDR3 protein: CASSLSNSGVGEKLFF
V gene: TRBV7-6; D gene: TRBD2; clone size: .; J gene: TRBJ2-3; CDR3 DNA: TGTGCCAGCAGCTTAGGGGTAGCGGGATACACAGATACGCAGTATTTT; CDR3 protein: CASSLGVAGYTDTQYF
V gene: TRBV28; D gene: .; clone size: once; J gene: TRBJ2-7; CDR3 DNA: TGTGCCAGCAGTCGGGGACGGGGACAAGCTCACCTCTTC; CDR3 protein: CASSRGRGQAHLF
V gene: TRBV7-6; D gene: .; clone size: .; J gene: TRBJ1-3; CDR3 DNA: TGTGCCAGCAGCTTAGCCCTATCTGGAAACACCATATATTTT; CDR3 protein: CASSLALSGNTIYF
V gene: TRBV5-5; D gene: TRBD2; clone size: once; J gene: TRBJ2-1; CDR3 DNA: TGTGCCAGTGTTTCCATTGGGAGCGGGGCGTACAATGAGCAGTTCTTC; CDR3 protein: CASVSIGSGAYNEQFF
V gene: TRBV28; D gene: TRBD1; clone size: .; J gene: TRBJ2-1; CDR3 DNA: TGTGCCAGCAGTGGGGGACAGGGGGCTTCCAATGAGCAGTTCTTC; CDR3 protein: CASSGGQGASNEQFF
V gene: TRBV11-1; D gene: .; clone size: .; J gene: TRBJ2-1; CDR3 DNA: TGTGCCAGCAGCTGGGGACTCACACGAGTCTCTATTTCGAACAATGAGCAGTTCTTC; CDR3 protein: CASSWGLTRVSISNNEQFF
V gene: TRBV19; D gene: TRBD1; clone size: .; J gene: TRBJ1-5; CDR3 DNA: TGTGCCAGTAGTATAGAAGTACAGGGGAATCAGCCCCAGCATTTT; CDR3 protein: CASSIEVQGNQPQHF